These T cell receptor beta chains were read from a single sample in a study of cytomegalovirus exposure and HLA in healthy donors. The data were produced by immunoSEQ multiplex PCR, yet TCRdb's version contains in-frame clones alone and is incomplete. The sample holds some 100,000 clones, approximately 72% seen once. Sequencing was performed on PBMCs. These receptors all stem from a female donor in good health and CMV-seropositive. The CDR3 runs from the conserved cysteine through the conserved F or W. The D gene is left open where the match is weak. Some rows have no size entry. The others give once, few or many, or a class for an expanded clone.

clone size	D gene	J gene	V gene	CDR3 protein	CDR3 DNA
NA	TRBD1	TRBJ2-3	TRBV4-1	CASSQERGTGEKRADTQYF	TGCGCCAGCAGCCAAGAACGAGGGACAGGTGAAAAAAGAGCAGATACGCAGTATTTT
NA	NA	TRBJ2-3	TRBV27	CASRRGHTDTQYF	TGTGCCAGCAGAAGAGGACACACAGATACGCAGTATTTT
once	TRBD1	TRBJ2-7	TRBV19	CASSLQGAGYEQYF	TGTGCCAGTAGCCTACAGGGGGCCGGCTACGAGCAGTACTTC
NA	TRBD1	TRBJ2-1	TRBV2	CAIDRENEQFF	TGTGCCATTGACAGGGAAAATGAGCAGTTCTTC
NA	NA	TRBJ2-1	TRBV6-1	CGRGTEQFF	TGTGGCCGAGGTACTGAGCAGTTCTTC
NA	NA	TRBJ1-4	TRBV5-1	CASSYGPGNEKLFF	TGCGCCAGCAGCTACGGACCAGGGAATGAAAAACTGTTTTTT
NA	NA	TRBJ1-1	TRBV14	CASSRRNTEAFF	TGTGCCAGCAGTCGGAGGAACACTGAAGCTTTCTTT
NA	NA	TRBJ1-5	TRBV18	CASSQEIEGNQPQHF	TGTGCCAGCTCACAGGAGATAGAGGGAAATCAGCCCCAGCATTTT
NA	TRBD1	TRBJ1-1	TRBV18	CASSRDRDTEAFF	TGTGCCAGCTCACGGGACAGGGACACTGAAGCTTTCTTT
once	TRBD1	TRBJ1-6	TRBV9	CASSVLDRANSPLHF	TGTGCCAGCAGCGTATTGGACAGGGCCAATTCACCCCTCCACTTT
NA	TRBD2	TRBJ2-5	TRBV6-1	CASSELAGSSKTQYF	TGTGCCAGCAGTGAACTAGCGGGGAGCTCCAAGACCCAGTACTTC
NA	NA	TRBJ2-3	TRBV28	CASSGRLFTDTQYF	TGTGCCAGCAGTGGTCGACTATTCACAGATACGCAGTATTTT
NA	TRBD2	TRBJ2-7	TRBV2	CASSGQAGRSYEQYF	TGTGCCAGCAGCGGGCAAGCGGGACGCTCCTACGAGCAGTACTTC
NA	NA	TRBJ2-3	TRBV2	CASRGDNTDTQYF	TGTGCCAGCAGGGGGGACAACACAGATACGCAGTATTTT
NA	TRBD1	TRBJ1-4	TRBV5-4	CASSQQGAGEKLFF	TGTGCCAGCAGCCAGCAGGGGGCAGGAGAAAAACTGTTTTTT
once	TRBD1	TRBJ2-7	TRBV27	CASQKQGPYEQYF	TGTGCCAGCCAGAAACAGGGGCCCTACGAGCAGTACTTC
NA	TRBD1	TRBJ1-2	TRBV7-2	CASSPKDRAYGYTF	TGTGCCAGCAGCCCTAAGGACAGGGCCTATGGCTACACCTTC
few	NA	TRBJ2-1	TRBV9	CASSVARYNEQFF	TGTGCCAGCAGCGTAGCTAGGTACAATGAGCAGTTCTTC
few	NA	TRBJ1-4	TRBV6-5	CASRLGEKLFF	TGTGCCTCTAGGCTGGGTGAAAAACTGTTTTTT
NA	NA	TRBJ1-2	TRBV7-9	CASSLAHQLYGYTF	TGTGCCAGCAGCTTAGCGCATCAGTTATATGGCTACACCTTC
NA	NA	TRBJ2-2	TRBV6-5	CASSYRQGTNTGELFF	TGTGCCAGCAGTTACCGGCAGGGGACGAACACCGGGGAGCTGTTTTTT
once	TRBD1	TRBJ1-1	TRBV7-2	CASSFTGGNTEAFF	TGTGCCAGCAGCTTCACAGGGGGGAACACTGAAGCTTTCTTT
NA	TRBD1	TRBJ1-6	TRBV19	CASTFRGYSYNSPLHF	TGTGCCAGTACCTTCAGGGGGTACTCCTATAATTCACCCCTCCACTTT
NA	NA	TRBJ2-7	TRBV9	CASSVDNGQGLYEQYF	TGTGCCAGCAGCGTAGATAATGGGCAGGGGCTCTACGAGCAGTACTTC
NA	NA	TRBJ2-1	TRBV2	CASSEGLLPYNEQFF	TGTGCCAGCAGTGAGGGACTTCTTCCCTACAATGAGCAGTTCTTC
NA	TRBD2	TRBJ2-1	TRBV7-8	CASSLGSASGLAAQFF	TGTGCCAGCAGCTTGGGGTCGGCTAGCGGGCTCGCGGCGCAGTTCTTC
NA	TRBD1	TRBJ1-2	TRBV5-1	CASSSQGAGWSGYGYTF	TGCGCCAGCAGCTCACAGGGGGCTGGATGGTCTGGCTATGGCTACACCTTC
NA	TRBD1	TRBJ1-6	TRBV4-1	CASSQGQANSPLHF	TGCGCCAGCAGCCAGGGACAGGCGAATTCACCCCTCCACTTT
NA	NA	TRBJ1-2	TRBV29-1	CSVWDIRYGYTF	TGCAGCGTTTGGGACATAAGATATGGCTACACCTTC
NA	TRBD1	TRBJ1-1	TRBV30	CAWRTGQGGRNTEAFF	TGTGCCTGGAGGACGGGACAGGGGGGGAGGAACACTGAAGCTTTCTTT
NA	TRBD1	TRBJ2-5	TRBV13	CASSSSRGLGVPEETQYF	TGTGCCAGCAGCTCATCCAGGGGGCTAGGTGTTCCTGAAGAGACCCAGTACTTC
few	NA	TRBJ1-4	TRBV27	CASSQQGNNEKLFF	TGTGCCAGCAGTCAACAGGGAAATAATGAAAAACTGTTTTTT
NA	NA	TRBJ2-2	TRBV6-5	CASSYRRGGTGELFF	TGTGCCAGCAGTTATCGGCGGGGCGGAACCGGGGAGCTGTTTTTT
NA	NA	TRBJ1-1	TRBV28	CASRVMGPLQAFF	TGTGCCAGCAGGGTTATGGGGCCTCTCCAAGCTTTCTTT
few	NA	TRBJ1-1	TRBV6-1	CAISPVTEAFF	TGTGCCATCTCCCCAGTCACTGAAGCTTTCTTT
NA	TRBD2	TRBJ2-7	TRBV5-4	CASSPDLLAGGYEQYF	TGTGCCAGCAGCCCGGACCTACTAGCGGGGGGATACGAGCAGTACTTC
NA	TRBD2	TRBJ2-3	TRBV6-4	CASSESGGEADTQYF	TGTGCCAGCAGTGAATCGGGGGGAGAGGCAGATACGCAGTATTTT
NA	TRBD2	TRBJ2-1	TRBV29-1	CSVENLAGDNEQFF	TGCAGCGTTGAAAATCTAGCGGGGGACAATGAGCAGTTCTTC
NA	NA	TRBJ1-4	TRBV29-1	CSAGTTTNEKLFF	TGCAGCGCTGGGACAACAACTAATGAAAAACTGTTTTTT
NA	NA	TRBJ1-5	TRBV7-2	CASSLEAGNQPQHF	TGTGCCAGCAGCTTAGAGGCAGGGAATCAGCCCCAGCATTTT
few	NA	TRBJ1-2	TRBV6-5	CASRLRDIRGYGYTF	TGTGCCAGCAGACTTCGGGACATAAGGGGCTATGGCTACACCTTC
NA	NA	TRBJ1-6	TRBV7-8	CASSHGQRSPLHF	TGTGCCAGCAGCCACGGACAAAGGTCACCCCTCCACTTT
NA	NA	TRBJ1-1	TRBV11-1	CASSLPPTEAEAFF	TGTGCCAGCAGCTTACCCCCAACCGAGGCTGAAGCTTTCTTT
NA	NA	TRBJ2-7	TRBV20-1	CSARDFYEQYF	TGCAGTGCTAGAGACTTTTACGAGCAGTACTTC
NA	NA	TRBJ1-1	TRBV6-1	CASSKTENTEAFF	TGTGCCAGCAGTAAAACAGAGAACACTGAAGCTTTCTTT
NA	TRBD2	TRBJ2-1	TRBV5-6	CASSLELAGFYNEQFF	TGTGCCAGCAGCTTGGAACTAGCGGGATTTTACAATGAGCAGTTCTTC
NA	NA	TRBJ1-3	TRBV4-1	CASSPGASSGNTIYF	TGCGCCAGCAGCCCTGGGGCAAGCTCTGGAAACACCATATATTTT
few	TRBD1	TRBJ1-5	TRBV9	CASSVAQGGNQPQHF	TGTGCCAGCAGCGTAGCTCAGGGGGGAAATCAGCCCCAGCATTTT
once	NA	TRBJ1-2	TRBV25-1	CASSEAGWLGYTF	TGTGCCAGCAGTGAAGCGGGGTGGCTTGGCTACACCTTC
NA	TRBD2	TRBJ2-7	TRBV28	CASRQTSGAFYEQYF	TGTGCCAGCAGGCAAACTAGCGGAGCCTTTTACGAGCAGTACTTC
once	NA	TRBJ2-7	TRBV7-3	CASSPAGSYEQYF	TGTGCCAGCAGTCCAGCCGGGTCCTACGAGCAGTACTTC
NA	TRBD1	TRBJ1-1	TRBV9	CASSRRQGADTEAFF	TGTGCCAGCAGCCGGCGACAGGGGGCTGACACTGAAGCTTTCTTT
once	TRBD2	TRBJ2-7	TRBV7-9	CASSLGTSREQYF	TGTGCCAGCAGCTTAGGGACTAGCAGGGAGCAGTACTTC
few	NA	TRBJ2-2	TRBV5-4	CASSFSRGENTGELFF	TGTGCCAGCAGCTTTTCCAGGGGGGAGAACACCGGGGAGCTGTTTTTT
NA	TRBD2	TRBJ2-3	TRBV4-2	CASSQPRGEYADTQYF	TGTGCCAGCAGCCAACCCCGGGGGGAGTATGCAGATACGCAGTATTTT
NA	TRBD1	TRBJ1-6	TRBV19	CASSLDRGNSPLHF	TGTGCCAGTAGCCTCGACAGGGGTAATTCACCCCTCCACTTT
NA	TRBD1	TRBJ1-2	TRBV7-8	CASRAGTDYGYTF	TGTGCCAGCAGAGCCGGGACAGACTATGGCTACACCTTC
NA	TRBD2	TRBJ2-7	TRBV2	CASTGLAGGYEQYF	TGTGCCAGCACGGGACTAGCGGGGGGCTACGAGCAGTACTTC
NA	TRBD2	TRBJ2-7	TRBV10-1	CASSESEGVGGREQYF	TGCGCCAGCAGTGAGTCGGAAGGAGTGGGGGGGAGGGAGCAGTACTTC